A selection of T cell receptor beta chains follows, all from one sample in a study of blood T cell repertoires in COVID-19. Measured with immunoSEQ multiplex PCR; TCRdb has only the in-frame clones, and not every one. This sample carries 200,000 to 250,000 clones, 89% of them seen once, and the ten largest clones take 5.5% to 8%. The sequencing input was peripheral blood. These TCRs come from a man between 60 and 75 years old who had recovered from COVID-19. Each CDR3 is given with its conserved first and last residue. Fields, in order: V gene, clone size, J gene, D gene, CDR3 protein, CDR3 DNA. The D gene is left open where the match is weak. Size tells how often a clone was seen (once, few, many) or the class of an expanded clone, and some rows leave it out.

>TRBV19|once|TRBJ1-1|-
CASSIAQGRGGTEAFF
TGTGCCAGTAGTATAGCTCAGGGGAGGGGCGGCACTGAAGCTTTCTTT
>TRBV6-5|-|TRBJ2-3|TRBD1
CASSRTGTSTDTQYF
TGTGCCAGCAGCCGGACAGGGACAAGCACAGATACGCAGTATTTT
>TRBV19|-|TRBJ2-1|TRBD2
CASSIRSIAGGNEQFF
TGTGCCAGTAGTATAAGGAGTATAGCGGGGGGAAATGAGCAGTTCTTC
>TRBV3-1/TRBV3-2|-|TRBJ2-1|-
CASSRDRGGNEQFF
TGTGCCAGCAGCCGCGACAGGGGAGGGAATGAGCAGTTCTTC
>TRBV6-2/TRBV6-3|-|TRBJ1-1|-
CASSYTSTEAFF
TGTGCCAGCAGTTACACGAGCACTGAAGCTTTCTTT
>TRBV5-6|-|TRBJ2-1|-
CASSLWGQSSYNEQFF
TGTGCCAGCAGCTTGTGGGGCCAGAGCTCCTACAATGAGCAGTTCTTC
>TRBV28|-|TRBJ2-7|-
CASSLTGSPYEQYF
TGTGCCAGCAGTCTTACAGGGAGCCCCTACGAGCAGTACTTC
>TRBV18|-|TRBJ2-2|TRBD2
CASSPWGLAPNTGELFF
TGTGCCAGCTCACCATGGGGACTAGCGCCGAACACCGGGGAGCTGTTTTTT
>TRBV11-3|-|TRBJ2-2|TRBD1
CASSPGTGVDTGELFF
TGTGCCAGCAGCCCCGGGACAGGGGTCGACACCGGGGAGCTGTTTTTT
>TRBV24-1|-|TRBJ1-3|TRBD1
CATSDLPHPNPQGARGSGNTIYF
TGTGCCACCAGTGATTTGCCCCACCCCAACCCACAGGGGGCAAGGGGGTCTGGAAACACCATATATTTT
>TRBV25-1|-|TRBJ2-2|TRBD2
CASSDPSGGITGELFF
TGTGCCAGCAGTGACCCTAGCGGGGGGATCACCGGGGAGCTGTTTTTT
>TRBV9|-|TRBJ2-2|TRBD1
CASRSGAQGITGELFF
TGTGCCAGCAGATCAGGGGCACAGGGGATCACCGGGGAGCTGTTTTTT
>TRBV19|-|TRBJ1-4|TRBD1
CASSIDWAGGNEKLFF
TGTGCCAGTAGTATAGATTGGGCAGGGGGGAATGAAAAACTGTTTTTT
>TRBV6-2/TRBV6-3|-|TRBJ1-5|TRBD1
CASSQPTGLRSNQPQHF
TGTGCCAGCAGTCAACCGACAGGGTTAAGAAGCAATCAGCCCCAGCATTTT
>TRBV7-2|-|TRBJ1-6|TRBD1
CASSGPGQGYSPLHF
TGTGCCAGCAGCGGACCGGGACAGGGGTATTCACCCCTCCACTTT
>TRBV19|-|TRBJ2-7|TRBD2
CASSRAGILYEQYF
TGTGCCAGTAGTAGAGCGGGAATCCTCTACGAGCAGTACTTC
>TRBV27|-|TRBJ2-4|TRBD2
CASSLGGLGRGELAKNIQYF
TGTGCCAGCAGTTTAGGTGGCCTAGGGCGGGGGGAGTTGGCCAAAAACATTCAGTACTTC
>TRBV27|-|TRBJ1-1|-
CASLTRGRNTEAFF
TGTGCCAGCCTCACTAGGGGGAGAAACACTGAAGCTTTCTTT
>TRBV28|-|TRBJ1-1|-
CASTLNTEAFF
TGTGCCAGCACCTTGAACACTGAAGCTTTCTTT
>TRBV5-4|-|TRBJ1-6|-
CASSAGSSYNSPLHF
TGTGCCAGCAGCGCAGGAAGCTCCTATAATTCACCCCTCCACTTT
>TRBV7-9|-|TRBJ2-5|TRBD1
CASSLNHGQGKEETQYF
TGTGCCAGCAGCTTAAACCATGGACAGGGGAAAGAAGAGACCCAGTACTTC
>TRBV27|few|TRBJ1-1|-
CASSRPEGTEAFF
TGTGCCAGCAGCCGACCGGAGGGCACTGAAGCTTTCTTT
>TRBV19|-|TRBJ2-3|TRBD2
CASSTTGGDTQYF
TGTGCCAGTAGTACCACGGGGGGGGATACGCAGTATTTT
>TRBV6-1|-|TRBJ2-5|TRBD2
CASSELAGGPEETQYF
TGTGCCAGCAGTGAACTGGCGGGGGGGCCGGAGGAGACCCAGTACTTC
>TRBV12-3/TRBV12-4|-|TRBJ1-5|-
CASSSDSQPQHF
TGTGCCAGCAGTTCCGACAGTCAGCCCCAGCATTTT
>TRBV25-1|once|TRBJ2-1|-
CASSEFRSGGANEQFF
TGTGCCAGCAGTGAATTTCGGTCGGGCGGGGCGAATGAGCAGTTCTTC
>TRBV3-1/TRBV3-2|-|TRBJ2-3|-
CASSPGTGTTVTDTQYF
TGTGCCAGCAGCCCAGGCACCGGGACAACCGTCACAGATACGCAGTATTTT
>TRBV19|-|TRBJ1-2|-
CASRGTFGGYTF
TGTGCCAGTAGGGGGACTTTCGGAGGCTACACCTTC
>TRBV11-2|-|TRBJ1-4|-
CASSPDRGEKLFF
TGTGCCAGCAGCCCAGACCGGGGTGAAAAACTGTTTTTT